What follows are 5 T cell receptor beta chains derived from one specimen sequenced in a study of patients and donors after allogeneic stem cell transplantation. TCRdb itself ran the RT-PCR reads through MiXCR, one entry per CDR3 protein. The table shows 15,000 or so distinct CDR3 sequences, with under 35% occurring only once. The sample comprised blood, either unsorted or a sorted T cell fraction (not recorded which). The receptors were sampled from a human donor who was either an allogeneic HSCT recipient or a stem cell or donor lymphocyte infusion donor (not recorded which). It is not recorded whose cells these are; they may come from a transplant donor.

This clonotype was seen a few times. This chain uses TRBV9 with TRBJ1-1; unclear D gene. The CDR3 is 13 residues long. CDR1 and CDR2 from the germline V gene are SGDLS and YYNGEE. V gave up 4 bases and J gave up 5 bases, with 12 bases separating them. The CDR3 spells CASSKSRRTEAFF. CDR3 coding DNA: TGTGCCAGCAGCAAATCCCGGAGGACTGAAGCTTTCTTT.

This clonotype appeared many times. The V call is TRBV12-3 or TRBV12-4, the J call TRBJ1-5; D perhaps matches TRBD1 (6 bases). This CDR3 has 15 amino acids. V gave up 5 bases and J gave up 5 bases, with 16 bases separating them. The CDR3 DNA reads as TGTGCCAGCAGTCCCTCCGGGACAAAAGATCAGCCCCAGCATTTT. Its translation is CASSPSGTKDQPQHF.

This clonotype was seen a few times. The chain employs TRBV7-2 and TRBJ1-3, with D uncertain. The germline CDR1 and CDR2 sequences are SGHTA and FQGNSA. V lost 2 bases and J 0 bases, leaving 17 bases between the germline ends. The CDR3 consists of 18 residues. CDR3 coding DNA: TGTGCCAGCAGCTTATGGCCCAGGAATTACGCCTCTGGAAACACCATATATTTT. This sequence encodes CASSLWPRNYASGNTIYF.

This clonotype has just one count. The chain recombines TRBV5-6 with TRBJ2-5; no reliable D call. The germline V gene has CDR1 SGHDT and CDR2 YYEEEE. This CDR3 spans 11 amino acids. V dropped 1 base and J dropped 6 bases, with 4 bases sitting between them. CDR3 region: CASSLSKTQYF. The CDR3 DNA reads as TGTGCCAGCAGCTTGAGTAAGACCCAGTACTTC.

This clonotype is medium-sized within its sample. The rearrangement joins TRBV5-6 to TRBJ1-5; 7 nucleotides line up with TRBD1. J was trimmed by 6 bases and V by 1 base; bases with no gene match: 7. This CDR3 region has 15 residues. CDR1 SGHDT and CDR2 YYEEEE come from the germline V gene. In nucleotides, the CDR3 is TGTGCCAGCAGCTTGTGGCAGGGGGTTCGTCAGCCCCAGCATTTT. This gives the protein CASSLWQGVRQPQHF.